The TCR beta chain under discussion was sequenced for a study of OX40 agonist ivuxolimab in advanced cancers. Points on this clone: No antigen is known for it.

The repertoire was sequenced with immunoSEQ multiplex PCR; TCRdb's copy has only in-frame clones and lacks some. The sample comprises approximately 60,000 clones, 85% to 95% of which are singletons, and roughly 19% rests with the top ten. General study results and limits: Low normalized T-cell clonal expansion was also seen in some nonresponders. The study found that CD8+ T cells averaged more expanded clones than CD4+. In the 0.1 to 3.0 mg/kg range, CD4+ and CD8+ blood T cells had expanded clonally by week 6.

Looked up from germline, CDR1 is MNHEY and CDR2 is SMNVEV (reference sequence). This CDR3 region has 14 residues. Losses at the gene ends were 5 bases for V and 8 bases for J; bases not matched to a gene: 7. The specimen was CD4+ or CD8+ T cells sorted from blood, collected in a trial of the OX40 agonist ivuxolimab. This chain links TRBV27 with TRBJ2-1; TRBD2 aligns across 9 bases. This TCR derives from an adult with an advanced solid tumor such as melanoma, head and neck, liver or kidney cancer. This CDR3 is CASSAELAGYEQFF. The CDR3 DNA reads as TGTGCCAGCAGTGCCGAGCTAGCGGGATATGAGCAGTTCTTC.